These 15 T cell receptor beta chains were sequenced from one sample in a study of tumor and adjacent non-tumor tissue in lung cancer. This sample's RNA came from whole unsorted tissue. More than 3 cm separated this lung sample from the edge of the tumor. The library came from three nested PCR rounds adapted from ARM-PCR protocols. Via MiXCR, TCRdb re-called the multiplex PCR reads, giving one row per CDR3 protein. In the table there are roughly 75,000 distinct CDR3 sequences, under 70% of which are singletons. The sequencing input was distant non-tumor lung tissue. Every receptor here comes from a woman aged 50 to 65 with non-small cell lung cancer.

This clonotype was detected a few times. At one of its ends the junction is not consistent with the germline gene, which may arise from a read error. V and J are TRBV11-3 and TRBJ2-3, with a possible D match to TRBD1 (6 bases). The CDR3 length is 13 residues. CDR1 is SGHNT and CDR2 is YENEEA in the germline V gene. DNA of the CDR3: TGTGTCAGCAGCACCAGGGGTACAGATACGCAATATTTC. Its translation is CVSSTRGTDTQYF. The variable domain in full, with the rest retrieved from reference TRBV11-3 and TRBJ2-3, is EAGVVQSPRYKIIEKKQPVAFWCNPISGHNTLYWYLQNLGQGPELLIRYENEEAVDDSQLPKDRFSAERLKGVDSTLKIQPAELGDSAVYLCVSSTRGTDTQYFGPGTRLTVL.

This clonotype turned up a few times. At one of its ends the junction is not consistent with the germline gene, which may arise from a read error. The chain employs TRBV11-3 and TRBJ2-1; D is unresolved. The CDR3 contains 12 residues. Germline V gives CDR1 SGHNT, CDR2 YENEEA. The CDR3 region has the DNA TGTGCCAGCAGTTTATCCTACTATGAGCAGTTTTTC. It specifies CASSLSYYEQFF.

Note on this clonotype: A junction boundary mismatches the germline segment, possibly from a read error. The chain recombines TRBV5-1 with TRBJ2-1, with unresolved D. This CDR3 has 15 residues. CDR1 is SGHRS, CDR2 YFSETQ, per germline. CDR3 coding DNA: TGCGCCAGCAGCTTGGGGAGTTTCGCCTACAATGAGCAGTGCTTC. This codes for CASSLGSFAYNEQCF.

The sample holds a few counts of this clonotype. A much larger clone differs from this one at a single base, so this may be a read error. The CDR3 end shows no conserved phenylalanine or tryptophan, and so a read error is likely. The chain's CDR3 is CSATGLSYEQYY. For the CDR3, the DNA is TGCAGTGCTACGGGGCTCTCCTACGAGCAGTACTAC. The chain couples TRBV20-1 to TRBJ2-7, with D tentatively TRBD1 or TRBD2 (5 bases each). The ends were cut back, 4 bases at V and 0 bases at J, with 7 bases in the middle. CDR1 and CDR2 from the germline V gene are DFQATT and SNEGSKA (reference sequence). This CDR3 is built from 12 residues.

As regards this clonotype: Germline is not matched at one junction end, which may reflect a read error. This chain uses TRBV6-2 or TRBV6-3 with TRBJ1-1; 8 bases align to TRBD1. The length of the CDR3 is 15 residues. CDR1 and CDR2 from the germline V gene are MNHEY and SVGEGT. The CDR3 DNA follows: TGTTCCAGCAGCGGTGACAGGGGTGGGTACACTGAAGCTTTCTTT. The encoded protein is CSSSGDRGGYTEAFF.

About this clonotype: This clone may be a read error of a much larger clone one base away. The V gene is TRBV6-2 or TRBV6-3, the J gene TRBJ2-1; 7 bases map to TRBD1. CDR1 MNHEY and CDR2 SVGEGT come from the germline V gene. The V and J ends lost 5 bases and 6 bases, in that order; junction bases with no gene match: 4. This CDR3 is 13 amino acids long. DNA of the CDR3: TGTGCCAGCAGTCGACCAGGGGGCAATGAGCAGTTCTTC. Its translation: CASSRPGGNEQFF.

Remarks on this clonotype: This is likely a read error, given that the CDR3 carries no conserved phenylalanine or tryptophan at its end. This chain joins TRBV6-2 or TRBV6-3 and TRBJ1-1, with D maybe TRBD1 (6 bases). From germline, CDR1 is MNHEY and CDR2 SVGEGT. The CDR3 is made up of 16 amino acids. Trimming removed 5 bases from V and 10 bases from J, with 26 bases in between. The CDR3 loop reads CASSPTGSSMNTLAFY. The CDR3 DNA reads as TGTGCCAGCAGTCCGACAGGCTCCTCGATGAACACTCTAGCTTTCTAT.

Details on this clonotype: The junction departs from germline at one end; a sequencing error may be responsible. The genes are TRBV11-2 and TRBJ2-1, with 9 nucleotides matching TRBD2. Germline V gene sequence: CDR1 SGHAT, CDR2 FQNNGV. The CDR3 runs 15 residues. For the CDR3, the DNA is TGTGCCAGCAGCCGGGCTAGCGGGAACTACAAAGAGCAGTTCTTC. It yields the protein CASSRASGNYKEQFF.

A single count supports this clonotype. One end of the junction varies from germline; a read error may be responsible. The rearrangement uses TRBV10-3 and TRBJ1-1; TRBD1 agrees at 10 bases. Germline V gene sequence: CDR1 ENHRY, CDR2 SYGVKD. The CDR3 has 15 amino acids. The chain's CDR3 is CATSTPGQGNTEAFF. The CDR3 nucleotides are TGTGCCACCAGCACTCCGGGACAGGGGAACACTGAAGCCTTCTTT.

Turning to this clonotype: This may be a read error: a much more frequent sequence differs by one nucleotide. The chain has TRBV6-5 and TRBJ2-3; D is uncertain. V was clipped by 3 bases and J by 4 bases, with 11 bases between them. The CDR3 has 14 residues. The germline V gene encodes CDR1 MNHEY and CDR2 SVGAGI. CDR3 nucleotides: TGTGCCAGCAGTTATAGTTCAGCAGCAGATACGCAGTATTTT. Its translation is CASSYSSAADTQYF.

In regard to this clonotype: An end of the junction does not agree with germline; a read error may underlie this. The CDR3 region is CASSQQLTNEELFF. As DNA, the CDR3 is TGTGCCAGCAGTCAACAGTTGACTAATGAAGAACTGTTTTTT. The genes are TRBV28 and TRBJ1-4; no definite D call. CDR1 is MDHEN, CDR2 SYDVKM, per germline. The CDR3 spans 14 residues.

This clonotype was seen ten or more times. Compared with germline, one end of the junction differs, possibly owing to a read error. The CDR3 nucleotides read TGCGGTGCTAGAGCCGGACTAGCGGGAGGAGGAAGGGGGACCGGGGAGCTGTTTTTT. This sequence encodes CGARAGLAGGGRGTGELFF. The chain recombines TRBV20-1 with TRBJ2-2; 14 positions match TRBD2. CDR3 length: 19 amino acids. Germline CDR1 and CDR2: DFQATT and SNEGSKA (reference sequence).

Notes on this clonotype: A read error may explain this, as a much larger clone is one base away. The missing conserved phenylalanine or tryptophan at the end of this CDR3 makes a read error likely. The chain is built from TRBV4-2 and TRBJ2-1, with 12 bases lining up with TRBD2. The CDR3 spans 16 residues. Germline V gene lookup returns CDR1 LGHNA and CDR2 YNFKEQ. Unmatched junction bases numbered 1, after V lost 0 bases and J lost 4 bases. CDR3 amino acids: CASSQETSGRYNEQFL. CDR3 coding DNA: TGTGCCAGCAGCCAAGAAACTAGCGGGAGGTACAATGAGCAGTTCTTA.

In regard to this clonotype: The junction departs from the called germline gene at one end, perhaps through a read error. CDR3 protein: CTSSLELTQSSYNEQFF. CDR3 DNA: TGTACCAGCAGTTTAGAGCTAACTCAGAGCTCCTACAATGAGCAGTTCTTC. V and J are TRBV12-3 or TRBV12-4 and TRBJ2-1; D is undetermined. The CDR3 has 17 amino acids.

In regard to this clonotype: One junction end disagrees with the germline gene, perhaps due to a read error. CDR3 loop: CAGSYSMIGEQFF. For the CDR3, the DNA is TGTGCCGGCAGTTACTCGATGATCGGCGAACAGTTCTTC. The V gene is TRBV6-5, the J gene TRBJ2-1; unclear D gene. The germline gives CDR1 MNHEY, CDR2 SVGAGI. There are 13 residues in the CDR3.